This record covers a single T cell receptor beta chain. Its antigen is as yet unknown. TCRdb's table, derived via immunoSEQ multiplex PCR, lists solely in-frame clones and lacks some. The sample yields about 20,000 clones, less than 80% seen once. The sample originates from a study of somatic mutations in cytotoxic T cells in rheumatoid arthritis. Study in general: There were some V beta antibody-stained T-cell populations flow-sorted at nearly 100% purity, and these included V beta1+ cells sequenced for TCRB. General study results and limits: Greater age accompanied higher CD8+ clonality in rheumatoid arthritis patients, a pattern that was absent in healthy controls.

With 8 bases clipped from V and 0 bases from J, the junction kept 2 bases outside the gene matches. CDR3 length: 14 residues. CDR1 is SGHVS, CDR2 FQNEAQ, per germline. The chain couples TRBV7-8 to TRBJ2-3; 10 bases fit TRBD2. The sample consisted of CD8+ T cells sorted from blood. The sequence was collected from a man aged 60-69 years in good health. The CDR3: CASLAGVSTDTQYF. For the CDR3, the DNA is TGTGCCAGCCTAGCGGGGGTTAGCACAGATACGCAGTATTTT.